This T cell receptor beta chain was obtained from a study of CD4 T cells in relation to SARS-CoV-2 and coronaviruses. In this sample, this clone turned up once. Antigen: not known. Germline and junction disagree at one end, which may indicate a read error. Unexposed donor CD4+ T cells date from about 2011-2018, before the COVID-19 pandemic. The cells were cultured for about 10 days before CD4+ T cells were isolated. The CDR3 has 15 amino acids. Germline CDR1 is SGHTA and CDR2 is FQGNSA. TCRdb keeps only in-frame clones here, not all; method: immunoSEQ multiplex PCR. The table has approximately 17,000 clones, around three quarters seen once.

The material sequenced was CD4+ T cells from PBMCs, cultured in vitro. The source of this sequence is a human donor in good health. This chain connects TRBV7-2 to TRBJ1-1; D not certain. CDR3 sequence reads: CASSPSPLMNTDAFF. CDR3 bases: TGTGCCAGCAGCCCTAGTCCCCTTATGAACACTGACGCTTTCTTT.